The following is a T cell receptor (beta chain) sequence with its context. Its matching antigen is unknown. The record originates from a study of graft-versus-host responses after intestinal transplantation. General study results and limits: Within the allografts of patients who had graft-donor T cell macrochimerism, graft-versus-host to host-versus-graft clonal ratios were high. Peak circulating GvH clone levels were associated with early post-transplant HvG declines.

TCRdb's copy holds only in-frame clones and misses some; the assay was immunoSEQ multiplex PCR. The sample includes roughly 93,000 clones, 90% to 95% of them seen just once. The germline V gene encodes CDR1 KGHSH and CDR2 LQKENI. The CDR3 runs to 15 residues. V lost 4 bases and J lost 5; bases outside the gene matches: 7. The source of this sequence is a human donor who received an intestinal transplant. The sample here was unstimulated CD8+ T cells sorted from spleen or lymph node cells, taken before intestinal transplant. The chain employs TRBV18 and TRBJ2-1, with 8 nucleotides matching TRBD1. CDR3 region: CASSLDRGGDNEQFF. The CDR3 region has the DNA TGTGCCAGCTCACTCGACAGGGGAGGAGACAATGAGCAGTTCTTC.